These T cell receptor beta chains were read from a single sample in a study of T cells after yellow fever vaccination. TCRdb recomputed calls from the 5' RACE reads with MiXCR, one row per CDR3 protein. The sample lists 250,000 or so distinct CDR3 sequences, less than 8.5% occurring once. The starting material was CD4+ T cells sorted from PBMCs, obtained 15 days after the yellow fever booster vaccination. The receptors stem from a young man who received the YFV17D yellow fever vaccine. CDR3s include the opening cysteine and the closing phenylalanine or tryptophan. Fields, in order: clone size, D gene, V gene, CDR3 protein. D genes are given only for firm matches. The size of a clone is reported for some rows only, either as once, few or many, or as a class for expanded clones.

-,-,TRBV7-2,CASSLERPANTGELFF
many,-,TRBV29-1,CSVESYSATGELFF
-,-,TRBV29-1,CSVATLVNEQFF
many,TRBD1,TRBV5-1,CASSPGQGLDYGYTF
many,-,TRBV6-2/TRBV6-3,CASSYSRNTGELFF
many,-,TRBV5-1,CASTRPGGAYEQYF
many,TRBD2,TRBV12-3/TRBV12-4,CASSPGLAGEKGYNEQFF
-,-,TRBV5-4,CASSLMSPDTQYF
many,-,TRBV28,CASSQGSGELFF
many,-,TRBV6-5,CASSYSSGPLDEQYF
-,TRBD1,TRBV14,CASSQRQGIGTGELFF
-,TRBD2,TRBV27,CASSFAGLAGGADTQYF
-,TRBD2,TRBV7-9,CASSWTSGRGEQFF
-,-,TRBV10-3,CAITEGKTQYF
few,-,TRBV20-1,CSASPGGIGEKLFF
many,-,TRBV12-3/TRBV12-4,CASSPDSLGTDTQYF
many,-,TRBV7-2,CASSFRGPPHEQYF
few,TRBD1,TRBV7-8,CASRRNRDRHYEQYF
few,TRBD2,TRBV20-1,CSASLTSGSVQFF
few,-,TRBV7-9,CASSGVRNEKLFF
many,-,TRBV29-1,CSVPVVGAGELFF
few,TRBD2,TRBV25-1,CASSETSGTYEQYF
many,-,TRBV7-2,CASSWMGGSDTQYF
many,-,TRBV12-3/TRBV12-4,CASSLAPAVDMVYEQYF
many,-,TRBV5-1,CASSPRGDTQYF
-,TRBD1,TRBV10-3,CAITSTGTGNGYTF
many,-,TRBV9,CASSLSNTEAFF
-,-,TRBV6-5,CASSYSPIMNTEAFF
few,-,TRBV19,CATKNSGSSYEQYF
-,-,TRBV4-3,CASSQERDYNEQFF
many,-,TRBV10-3,CAISGSVSSAQADTQYF
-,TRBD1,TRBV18,CASSLPGQVLDGANVLTF
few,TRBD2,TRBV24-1,CATSPSGSYNEQFF
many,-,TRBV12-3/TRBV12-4,CASSFGNYNEQFF
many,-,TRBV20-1,CSARPGTAPYEQYF
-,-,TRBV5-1,CASSERDTYNEQFF
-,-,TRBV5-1,CASSLGQTSGNTIYF
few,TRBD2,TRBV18,CASTGLAGGYNEQFF
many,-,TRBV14,CASSPRVLNTEAFF
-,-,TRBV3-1,CASSPTILEAYEQYF
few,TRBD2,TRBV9,CASSAGTSGMGDTQYF
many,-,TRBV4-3,CASSQDRVQETQYF
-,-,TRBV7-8,CASSRRTDQETQYF
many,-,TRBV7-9,CASSLAGLTNTEAFF
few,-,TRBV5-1,CASSLDGPGNSPLHF
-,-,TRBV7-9,CASTPRWGSSGYTF
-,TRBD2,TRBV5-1,CASRGLATYNEQFF
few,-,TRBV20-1,CSTEAGSYGTDTQYF
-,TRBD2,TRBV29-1,CSAKGLAGENEQFF
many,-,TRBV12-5,CASGREWEQYF
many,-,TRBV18,CASSPGNTQYF
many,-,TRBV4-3,CASSQVSSGYRVSEAFF
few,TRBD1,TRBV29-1,CSVGQGADEQYF
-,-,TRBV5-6,CASSSGVRLNTQYF
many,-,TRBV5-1,CASSLRVADTQYF
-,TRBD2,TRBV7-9,CASSPLAGGPNTQYF
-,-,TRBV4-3,CASSHLYRDLNTIYF
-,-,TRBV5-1,CASSTTTGSGNTIYF
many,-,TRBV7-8,CASTPQAYGYTF